These T cell receptor beta chains were read from a single sample in a study of response to subunit inactivated influenza vaccine. TCRdb fed the RT-PCR reads into MiXCR, producing one record per CDR3 protein. The data contain 500,000 to 750,000 distinct CDR3 sequences, roughly 15% of them singletons. The sequencing used PBMCs from blood, collected approximately 12 days after vaccination. The receptors were sampled from a man between 50 and 59 years old who received an inactivated influenza vaccine. CDR3s include the opening cysteine and the closing phenylalanine or tryptophan. The order of the fields is clone size, D gene, J gene, V gene, CDR3 protein, CDR3 DNA. D genes are given only for firm matches. Clone size, where shown, is once, few, many, or a class for clones that have expanded.

clone_size: few
d_call: TRBD1
j_call: TRBJ2-1
v_call: TRBV5-1
cdr3_aa: CASSIGTASYNEQFF
cdr3_nt: TGCGCCAGCAGCATAGGGACAGCTTCCTACAATGAGCAGTTCTTC

clone_size: few
d_call: .
j_call: TRBJ2-2
v_call: TRBV20-1
cdr3_aa: CSARRGANTGELFF
cdr3_nt: TGCAGTGCTAGACGCGGGGCGAACACCGGGGAGCTGTTTTTT

clone_size: few
d_call: TRBD1
j_call: TRBJ2-1
v_call: TRBV5-1
cdr3_aa: CASSRTGTGGSSYNEQFF
cdr3_nt: TGCGCCAGCAGCCGCACCGGGACAGGGGGCTCTTCCTACAATGAGCAGTTCTTC

clone_size: .
d_call: .
j_call: TRBJ1-3
v_call: TRBV4-3
cdr3_aa: CASSQDTAGRAGNTIYF
cdr3_nt: TGCGCCAGCAGCCAAGATACGGCGGGCAGGGCTGGAAACACCATATATTTT

clone_size: .
d_call: TRBD2
j_call: TRBJ2-5
v_call: TRBV19
cdr3_aa: CASSMFASGTETQYF
cdr3_nt: TGTGCCAGTAGTATGTTCGCTAGCGGGACAGAGACCCAGTACTTC

clone_size: few
d_call: .
j_call: TRBJ2-1
v_call: TRBV20-1
cdr3_aa: CSARVQGIFNEQFF
cdr3_nt: TGCAGTGCTAGAGTACAGGGTATATTCAATGAGCAGTTCTTC

clone_size: few
d_call: .
j_call: TRBJ2-7
v_call: TRBV5-1
cdr3_aa: CASRMQAEGIYEQYF
cdr3_nt: TGCGCCAGCAGAATGCAAGCGGAGGGAATCTACGAGCAGTACTTC

clone_size: .
d_call: TRBD1
j_call: TRBJ2-7
v_call: TRBV4-1
cdr3_aa: CASSLNRGTGYEQYF
cdr3_nt: TGCGCCAGCAGCCTCAACAGGGGAACAGGCTACGAGCAGTACTTC

clone_size: .
d_call: .
j_call: TRBJ2-3
v_call: TRBV27
cdr3_aa: CASGSTGFADTQYF
cdr3_nt: TGTGCCAGCGGGAGTACAGGGTTTGCAGATACGCAGTATTTT

clone_size: many
d_call: .
j_call: TRBJ2-7
v_call: TRBV5-1
cdr3_aa: CASSYRDATYEQYF
cdr3_nt: TGCGCCAGCAGCTACCGGGACGCTACCTACGAGCAGTACTTC

clone_size: few
d_call: TRBD1
j_call: TRBJ2-6
v_call: TRBV4-3
cdr3_aa: CASSQDGTGSITGANVLTF
cdr3_nt: TGCGCCAGCAGCCAAGATGGGACAGGGTCGATTACTGGGGCCAACGTCCTGACTTTC

clone_size: few
d_call: .
j_call: TRBJ1-1
v_call: TRBV7-9
cdr3_aa: CASSLLDDTEAFF
cdr3_nt: TGTGCCAGCAGCTTACTGGACGACACTGAAGCTTTCTTT

clone_size: .
d_call: .
j_call: TRBJ2-1
v_call: TRBV7-2
cdr3_aa: CASRTRWGAAYNEQFF
cdr3_nt: TGTGCCAGCAGAACGAGGTGGGGGGCAGCCTACAATGAGCAGTTCTTC

clone_size: few
d_call: TRBD1
j_call: TRBJ2-4
v_call: TRBV7-3
cdr3_aa: CASSSSTGTDLAKNIQYF
cdr3_nt: TGTGCCAGCAGCTCGAGCACCGGGACAGACCTAGCCAAAAACATTCAGTACTTC

clone_size: few
d_call: .
j_call: TRBJ2-7
v_call: TRBV7-2
cdr3_aa: CASSFSGAGWGYEQYF
cdr3_nt: TGTGCCAGCAGCTTCTCCGGGGCAGGGTGGGGGTACGAGCAGTACTTC